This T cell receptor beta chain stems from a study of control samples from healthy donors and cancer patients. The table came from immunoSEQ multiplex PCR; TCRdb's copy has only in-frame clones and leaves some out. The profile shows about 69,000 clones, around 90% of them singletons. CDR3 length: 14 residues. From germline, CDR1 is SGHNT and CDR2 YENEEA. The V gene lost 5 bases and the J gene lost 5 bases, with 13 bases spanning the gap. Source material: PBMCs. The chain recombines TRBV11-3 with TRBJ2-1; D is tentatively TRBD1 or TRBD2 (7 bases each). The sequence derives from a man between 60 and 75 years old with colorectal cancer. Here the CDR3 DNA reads TGTGCCAGCAGCACCAGGGGGGGACACAATGAGCAGTTCTTC. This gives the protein CASSTRGGHNEQFF.